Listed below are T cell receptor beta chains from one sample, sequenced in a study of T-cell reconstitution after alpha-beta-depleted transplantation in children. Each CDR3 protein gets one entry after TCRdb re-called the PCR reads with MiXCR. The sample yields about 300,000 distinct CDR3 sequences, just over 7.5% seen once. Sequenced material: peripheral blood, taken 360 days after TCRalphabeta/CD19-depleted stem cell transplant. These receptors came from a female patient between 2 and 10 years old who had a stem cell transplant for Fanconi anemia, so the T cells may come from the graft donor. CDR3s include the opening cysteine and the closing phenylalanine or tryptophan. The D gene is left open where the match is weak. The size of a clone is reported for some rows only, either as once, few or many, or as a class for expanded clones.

cdr3_nt: TGCAGTGCTAGCGGGGGGGCCCAAGAGACCCAGTACTTC; cdr3_aa: CSASGGAQETQYF; clone_size: .; j_call: TRBJ2-5; v_call: TRBV20-1; d_call: TRBD2
cdr3_nt: TGTGCCAGCAGTTACACAGCCGGGCCAAACCCAGATACGCAGTATTTT; cdr3_aa: CASSYTAGPNPDTQYF; clone_size: many; j_call: TRBJ2-3; v_call: TRBV6-5; d_call: .
cdr3_nt: TGTGCCAGCAGTCCAGGGATCTCTCCAACTAACTATGGCTACACCTTC; cdr3_aa: CASSPGISPTNYGYTF; clone_size: many; j_call: TRBJ1-2; v_call: TRBV12-3/TRBV12-4; d_call: .
cdr3_nt: TGTGCCAGCAGTTTACGGGGGAACGGGAACTATGGCTACACCTTC; cdr3_aa: CASSLRGNGNYGYTF; clone_size: few; j_call: TRBJ1-2; v_call: TRBV27; d_call: .
cdr3_nt: TGTGCCGTTACTGGGGGGGTCGGGGAGCTGTTTTTT; cdr3_aa: CAVTGGVGELFF; clone_size: .; j_call: TRBJ2-2; v_call: TRBV27; d_call: TRBD2
cdr3_nt: TGTGCCAGCAGCTTATTAGGTACTAGCGCCAATGAGCAGTTCTTC; cdr3_aa: CASSLLGTSANEQFF; clone_size: many; j_call: TRBJ2-1; v_call: TRBV11-2; d_call: TRBD2
cdr3_nt: TGTGCCAGCGCATTCCGGGACAGGGGGCGCACTGAAGCTTTCTTT; cdr3_aa: CASAFRDRGRTEAFF; clone_size: many; j_call: TRBJ1-1; v_call: TRBV6-5; d_call: TRBD1
cdr3_nt: TGTGCCAGCAGCCAAAGGGGGCGCACAGATACGCAGTATTTT; cdr3_aa: CASSQRGRTDTQYF; clone_size: few; j_call: TRBJ2-3; v_call: TRBV3-1; d_call: TRBD1
cdr3_nt: TGCAGTGCTGCCCCCTTTGGCGGTGTGGAACCAATTGGTGGCTACACCTTC; cdr3_aa: CSAAPFGGVEPIGGYTF; clone_size: few; j_call: TRBJ1-2; v_call: TRBV20-1; d_call: .
cdr3_nt: TGTGCCAGTAGTATAGAGCCACAAGGAGGCTACACCTTC; cdr3_aa: CASSIEPQGGYTF; clone_size: few; j_call: TRBJ1-2; v_call: TRBV19; d_call: .
cdr3_nt: TGTGCCAGCAGCGCGGGCTACTACGAGCAGTACTTC; cdr3_aa: CASSAGYYEQYF; clone_size: .; j_call: TRBJ2-7; v_call: TRBV7-9; d_call: .
cdr3_nt: TGTGCCAGCAGCTTGGTTGACATGAGCTCCTACAATGAGCAGTTCTTC; cdr3_aa: CASSLVDMSSYNEQFF; clone_size: many; j_call: TRBJ2-1; v_call: TRBV5-5; d_call: .
cdr3_nt: TGTGCCACCCCACTTCCCCCCAATGAGCAGTTCTTC; cdr3_aa: CATPLPPNEQFF; clone_size: few; j_call: TRBJ2-1; v_call: TRBV24-1; d_call: .
cdr3_nt: TGCGCCAGCAGCTTGTCTAGGGCTCCGACTGAAGCTTTCTTT; cdr3_aa: CASSLSRAPTEAFF; clone_size: many; j_call: TRBJ1-1; v_call: TRBV5-1; d_call: .
cdr3_nt: TGTGCCAGCAGCTTTACTAGCTACAATGAGCAGTTCTTC; cdr3_aa: CASSFTSYNEQFF; clone_size: many; j_call: TRBJ2-1; v_call: TRBV5-8; d_call: .
cdr3_nt: TGTGCCAGCAGCCAGGGGACAGGCGCGAACACCGGGGAGCTGTTTTTT; cdr3_aa: CASSQGTGANTGELFF; clone_size: .; j_call: TRBJ2-2; v_call: TRBV3-1; d_call: TRBD1
cdr3_nt: TGTGCCAGCAGCCACACCCCGGGACAGGGAAAAGCTTTCTTT; cdr3_aa: CASSHTPGQGKAFF; clone_size: few; j_call: TRBJ1-1; v_call: TRBV14; d_call: TRBD1
cdr3_nt: TGTGCCAGCAGCCTCATTGGGGGTCCCAACTATGGCTACACCTTC; cdr3_aa: CASSLIGGPNYGYTF; clone_size: .; j_call: TRBJ1-2; v_call: TRBV5-8; d_call: .
cdr3_nt: TGTGCCAGCAGCCCCGGGCTAGCGGGACCACCCCCGTACAATGAGCAGTTCTTC; cdr3_aa: CASSPGLAGPPPYNEQFF; clone_size: few; j_call: TRBJ2-1; v_call: TRBV14; d_call: TRBD2
cdr3_nt: TGTGCCAGCAGCGTAGTAGGGACGATCCAAGAGACCCAGTACTTC; cdr3_aa: CASSVVGTIQETQYF; clone_size: many; j_call: TRBJ2-5; v_call: TRBV9; d_call: .
cdr3_nt: TGTGCCACCAGCAGAGATTATAGGACTCCGGATCGGTCTTTCTTT; cdr3_aa: CATSRDYRTPDRSFF; clone_size: many; j_call: TRBJ1-1; v_call: TRBV15; d_call: .
cdr3_nt: TGCAGTGCTTCGTATAGCAATCAGCCCCAGCATTTT; cdr3_aa: CSASYSNQPQHF; clone_size: .; j_call: TRBJ1-5; v_call: TRBV20-1; d_call: .
cdr3_nt: TGCAGTGCTCACAGGGGTACCGGGGAGCTGTTTTTT; cdr3_aa: CSAHRGTGELFF; clone_size: .; j_call: TRBJ2-2; v_call: TRBV20-1; d_call: TRBD1
cdr3_nt: TGTGCCAGCAGCTTAATGGGACTAGCGGGGGGGGGCACAGATACGCAGTATTTT; cdr3_aa: CASSLMGLAGGGTDTQYF; clone_size: few; j_call: TRBJ2-3; v_call: TRBV11-2; d_call: TRBD2
cdr3_nt: TGTGCCAGCAGCGCCCGTGAAGATCAGCCCCAGCATTTT; cdr3_aa: CASSAREDQPQHF; clone_size: .; j_call: TRBJ1-5; v_call: TRBV9; d_call: .
cdr3_nt: TGTGCCAGCGCCCCCCAGGGTAAAGCTAACTATGGCTACACCTTC; cdr3_aa: CASAPQGKANYGYTF; clone_size: many; j_call: TRBJ1-2; v_call: TRBV12-3/TRBV12-4; d_call: .
cdr3_nt: TGTGCCAGCTCACCATCACTAGCGGGAGGGACTAACGAGCAGTACTTC; cdr3_aa: CASSPSLAGGTNEQYF; clone_size: many; j_call: TRBJ2-7; v_call: TRBV18; d_call: TRBD2
cdr3_nt: TGCAACGTTGGATGGGGGGTTGGCACTGAAGCTTTCTTT; cdr3_aa: CNVGWGVGTEAFF; clone_size: few; j_call: TRBJ1-1; v_call: TRBV29-1; d_call: .
cdr3_nt: TGCGCCAGCAGCGGGGGGGTGGATCAGCCCCAGCATTTT; cdr3_aa: CASSGGVDQPQHF; clone_size: .; j_call: TRBJ1-5; v_call: TRBV5-1; d_call: .
cdr3_nt: TGTGCCAGCAGCCCGAGGGGACTTAATTCACCCCTCCACTTT; cdr3_aa: CASSPRGLNSPLHF; clone_size: many; j_call: TRBJ1-6; v_call: TRBV7-2; d_call: .
cdr3_nt: TGTGCCAGCAGCCCGGGCGTGGGTCTTGGCGGCTCCTACGAGCAGTACTTC; cdr3_aa: CASSPGVGLGGSYEQYF; clone_size: .; j_call: TRBJ2-7; v_call: TRBV9; d_call: .
cdr3_nt: TGTGCCAGCAGTTGGCACAGGAATCAGCCCCAGCATTTT; cdr3_aa: CASSWHRNQPQHF; clone_size: few; j_call: TRBJ1-5; v_call: TRBV6-8; d_call: .
cdr3_nt: TGTGCCAGCACTAGCGGGGGGGATCAAGAGACCCAGTACTTC; cdr3_aa: CASTSGGDQETQYF; clone_size: .; j_call: TRBJ2-5; v_call: TRBV28; d_call: TRBD2
cdr3_nt: TGTGCCAGTAGTGCCAGGACAGGGGGCACTGAAGCTTTCTTT; cdr3_aa: CASSARTGGTEAFF; clone_size: few; j_call: TRBJ1-1; v_call: TRBV19; d_call: TRBD1
cdr3_nt: TGTGCCAGTAGCGTAACTAGCGGGATAACCTACGAGCAGTACTTC; cdr3_aa: CASSVTSGITYEQYF; clone_size: .; j_call: TRBJ2-7; v_call: TRBV19; d_call: TRBD2
cdr3_nt: TGTGCCAGTGTGGGGTCAGGGGCCAACGTCCTGACTTTC; cdr3_aa: CASVGSGANVLTF; clone_size: many; j_call: TRBJ2-6; v_call: TRBV7-9; d_call: .
cdr3_nt: TGTGCCACCAGCACAGCTTACCCAGACGGAAACACCATATATTTT; cdr3_aa: CATSTAYPDGNTIYF; clone_size: many; j_call: TRBJ1-3; v_call: TRBV15; d_call: .
cdr3_nt: TGTGCCATCAGTTCGCAGGGTGTCGCTTTCTTT; cdr3_aa: CAISSQGVAFF; clone_size: many; j_call: TRBJ1-1; v_call: TRBV10-3; d_call: .
cdr3_nt: TGTGCCAGCAGCCCCGTTGCTCGGCACAAACCGGGACAGGAATACAATGAGCAGTTCTTC; cdr3_aa: CASSPVARHKPGQEYNEQFF; clone_size: .; j_call: TRBJ2-1; v_call: TRBV4-2; d_call: TRBD1
cdr3_nt: TGTGCCAGCAGCTTAAGGGGCGACTATAATTCACCCCTCCACTTT; cdr3_aa: CASSLRGDYNSPLHF; clone_size: many; j_call: TRBJ1-6; v_call: TRBV7-9; d_call: .
cdr3_nt: TGTGCCATCAGTGAGTCGTGGGGGGGGAACACTGAAGCTTTCTTT; cdr3_aa: CAISESWGGNTEAFF; clone_size: many; j_call: TRBJ1-1; v_call: TRBV10-3; d_call: .
cdr3_nt: TGTGCCAGCAGTTACTCGGTAAAGGCTTTAGTTAGGGCGGCTTGGACTGAAGCTTTCTTT; cdr3_aa: CASSYSVKALVRAAWTEAFF; clone_size: few; j_call: TRBJ1-1; v_call: TRBV6-2/TRBV6-3; d_call: .
cdr3_nt: TGTGCCAGCAGTTCCCGACTAGCGGGGGACGAGCAGTACTTC; cdr3_aa: CASSSRLAGDEQYF; clone_size: many; j_call: TRBJ2-7; v_call: TRBV28; d_call: TRBD2
cdr3_nt: TGTGCCAGCAGCTCACCCCCGGACGCGACCTACGAGCAGTACTTC; cdr3_aa: CASSSPPDATYEQYF; clone_size: .; j_call: TRBJ2-7; v_call: TRBV7-6; d_call: .
cdr3_nt: TGTGCCAGCAGCTTGGTAAACAGGGATGCTTACGAGCAGTACTTC; cdr3_aa: CASSLVNRDAYEQYF; clone_size: many; j_call: TRBJ2-7; v_call: TRBV5-6; d_call: .
cdr3_nt: TGCAGTGCTAGGGCCGGGACTTCGGGTGGCTACACCTTC; cdr3_aa: CSARAGTSGGYTF; clone_size: many; j_call: TRBJ1-2; v_call: TRBV20-1; d_call: .
cdr3_nt: TGTGCCAGCAGCTTAGCACGGGGGCAGAGGACTGAAGCTTTCTTT; cdr3_aa: CASSLARGQRTEAFF; clone_size: few; j_call: TRBJ1-1; v_call: TRBV7-8; d_call: .